The 25 T cell receptor beta chains below were found in one sample sequenced in a study of T cell clones after liver transplantation. TCRdb keeps only in-frame clones here, not all; method: immunoSEQ multiplex PCR. The data contain under 150,000 clones, 90% of them singletons. Sample: CD4+ T cells from blood, taken 12 months after liver transplant. These receptors originate from a human patient who received a liver transplant. Some T cells may be transferred from the graft donor.

This clone was detected only once. The genes are TRBV7-3 and TRBJ2-6; possibly TRBD1 for D (5 bases). CDR3 size: 15 residues. Trimming stripped 5 bases from V and 2 bases from J, with 10 bases between. Germline loops: CDR1 SGHTA, CDR2 FQGTGA. The CDR3 here is CASSPQGPGANVLTF. The CDR3 coding sequence is TGTGCCAGCAGCCCCCAGGGTCCTGGGGCCAACGTCCTGACTTTC.

CDR3 sequence reads: CASSPRPGLASTGELFF. In DNA, the CDR3 is TGTGCCAGCAGCCCAAGGCCGGGACTAGCGAGCACCGGGGAGCTGTTTTTT. V and J are TRBV7-9 and TRBJ2-2; 10 positions match TRBD2. The germline V gene has CDR1 SEHNR and CDR2 FQNEAQ (reference sequence). V was clipped by 5 bases and J by 4 bases; unmatched bases: 10. The CDR3 length is 17 residues.

The chain uses TRBV28 and TRBJ2-7, with TRBD1 matching over 8 bases. CDR1 is MDHEN, CDR2 SYDVKM, per germline. This CDR3 contains 11 residues. The trim removed 5 bases at V and 12 bases at J, leaving 6 bases unmatched. CDR3 sequence (DNA): TGTGCCAGCAGTGGATGGACAGGGACGTACTTC. It codes for CASSGWTGTYF.

The genes are TRBV25-1 and TRBJ1-1, with 7 bases identical to TRBD1. The CDR3 consists of 13 residues. Germline V lookup: CDR1 MGHDK, CDR2 SYGVNS. V shed 5 bases and J 3 bases; nucleotides not matched to a gene: 3. The CDR3 is CASSNDRDTEAFF. As DNA, the CDR3 is TGTGCCAGCAGTAACGACAGGGACACTGAAGCTTTCTTT.

The chain combines TRBV27 with TRBJ1-1, with a tentative D call TRBD1 (5 bases). The germline CDR1 and CDR2 sequences are MNHEY and SMNVEV (reference sequence). This CDR3 has 14 residues. V dropped 2 bases and J dropped 2 bases, with 9 bases sitting between them. CDR3 bases: TGTGCCAGCAGTTTAAGGCAGGGAAACACTGAAGCTTTCTTT. Its translation: CASSLRQGNTEAFF.

The chain joins TRBV9 to TRBJ1-3; TRBD1 aligns across 7 bases. V shed 0 bases, J shed 0 bases, and the junction held 6 bases outside the gene matches. The CDR3 covers 17 residues. Germline V gene data show CDR1 as SGDLS and CDR2 as YYNGEE. CDR3 nucleotide sequence: TGTGCCAGCAGCGTAGGGGGACAGTTCGTCTCTGGAAACACCATATATTTT. It specifies CASSVGGQFVSGNTIYF.

A few counts support this clone. The gene calls are TRBV6-5 and TRBJ2-7; D unresolved. Trimming removed 0 bases from V and 3 bases from J, with 12 bases in between. The CDR3 runs 15 residues. Germline V lookup: CDR1 MNHEY, CDR2 SVGAGI. The CDR3 loop is CASSYSEHGNYEQYF. The CDR3 DNA reads as TGTGCCAGCAGTTACTCGGAGCATGGCAACTACGAGCAGTACTTC.

This chain links TRBV18 with TRBJ2-7; 10 bases align to TRBD2. The length of the CDR3 is 15 residues. Germline CDR1 reads KGHSH; CDR2 reads LQKENI. Losses at the gene ends were 1 base for V and 2 bases for J; bases not matched to a gene: 2. The CDR3: CASSPRAGGTYEQYF. For the CDR3, the DNA is TGTGCCAGCTCACCACGAGCGGGAGGGACCTACGAGCAGTACTTC. The whole variable domain, remainder taken from reference TRBV18 and TRBJ2-7, is NAGVMQNPRHLVRRRGQEARLRCSPMKGHSHVYWYRQLPEEGLKFMVYLQKENIIDESGMPKERFSAEFPKEGPSILRIQQVVRGDSAAYFCASSPRAGGTYEQYFGPGTRLTVT.

The chain combines TRBV6-6 with TRBJ2-7; tentatively, D is TRBD1 (5 bases). Germline assignment: CDR1 MNHNY and CDR2 SVGAGI (reference sequence). The CDR3 is 15 amino acids. With 0 bases removed from V and 5 bases from J, the gap between germline ends came to 14 bases. The CDR3 bases are TGTGCCAGCAGTTACTCCCAAAGGCAGGGTCACGAGCAGTACTTC. Protein: CASSYSQRQGHEQYF.

This clone was observed once. The gene calls are TRBV28 and TRBJ2-3; TRBD2 aligns across 8 bases. This CDR3 has 16 residues. Germline CDR1 and CDR2: MDHEN and SYDVKM. V was pared by 6 bases and J by 2 bases, with 10 bases of the junction left unmatched. In DNA form, the CDR3 reads TGTGCCAGCAGAGGTCCGGGACTAGGTATCACAGATACGCAGTATTTT. It encodes CASRGPGLGITDTQYF.

The chain employs TRBV19 and TRBJ2-1; perhaps TRBD2 as D (6 bases). CDR1 is LNHDA, CDR2 SQIVND, per germline (reference sequence). This CDR3 region has 13 residues. The ends were cut back, 6 bases at V and 6 bases at J, with 12 bases in the middle. The CDR3 loop is CASSSGVRNEQFF. CDR3 sequence (DNA): TGTGCCAGTAGCTCGGGAGTCCGCAATGAGCAGTTCTTC.

The chain is built from TRBV6-5 and TRBJ2-3; D possibly corresponds to TRBD1 (6 bases). CDR3 length: 15 residues. Trimming took off 2 bases at V and 3 bases at J, with 12 bases between the two ends. Germline loops: CDR1 MNHEY, CDR2 SVGAGI. CDR3 in amino acids: CASSYGQGRTDTQYF. CDR3 DNA: TGTGCCAGCAGTTACGGCCAGGGGCGAACAGATACGCAGTATTTT.

The chain recombines TRBV30 with TRBJ2-3; D possibly uses TRBD1 or TRBD2 (6 bases each). CDR1 and CDR2 from the germline V gene are GTSNPN and SVGIG (reference sequence). The CDR3 has 19 amino acids. Trimming left V 1 base short and J 5 bases short, with 28 bases between. CDR3 nucleotides: TGTGCCTGGAGTGAAGGGAGTAGCGGTGAAGGGGGAAAGGGAGATACGCAGTATTTT. It is translated as CAWSEGSSGEGGKGDTQYF.

This clone appeared once. The V call is TRBV19, the J call TRBJ2-7, with a weak D call TRBD2 (6 bases). CDR1 is LNHDA, CDR2 SQIVND, per germline (reference sequence). This CDR3 has 13 residues. With 7 bases removed from V and 7 bases from J, the gap between germline ends came to 17 bases. The CDR3 loop reads CASTIGGNGEQYF. The CDR3 DNA reads as TGTGCCAGTACCATAGGAGGGAACGGAGAGCAGTACTTC.

This chain joins TRBV5-1 and TRBJ2-1; 8 bases map to TRBD2. CDR3 length: 15 residues. Per germline, CDR1 SGHRS and CDR2 YFSETQ. V was clipped by 4 bases and J by 4 bases; unmatched bases: 7. In DNA form, the CDR3 reads TGCGCCAGCAGCCCGGCGGGAGGCAATTACAATGAGCAGTTCTTC. It yields the protein CASSPAGGNYNEQFF.

The rearrangement joins TRBV5-1 to TRBJ2-3; D perhaps matches TRBD2 (5 bases). Germline values: CDR1 SGHRS, CDR2 YFSETQ. The CDR3 contains 15 residues. Trimming pared 0 bases from V and 6 bases from J, leaving 14 bases between. DNA for the CDR3: TGCGCCAGCAGCTTGGTGGGCGGGTCATTGGATACGCAGTATTTT. This gives the protein CASSLVGGSLDTQYF.

This rearrangement joins TRBV27 to TRBJ2-5; TRBD2 might be the D (6 bases). V gave up 4 bases and J gave up 4 bases, with 10 bases separating them. The CDR3 has 13 residues. Germline V gene data show CDR1 as MNHEY and CDR2 as SMNVEV (reference sequence). The CDR3 spells CASSSPSAETQYF. As DNA, the CDR3 is TGTGCCAGCAGTTCTCCTAGCGCAGAGACCCAGTACTTC.

The chain links TRBV2 to TRBJ2-4; the match to TRBD1 covers 7 bases. Trimming at V came to 2 bases and at J to 0 bases, leaving 7 bases not matched to a gene. The CDR3 contains 17 residues. Germline V gene lookup returns CDR1 SNHLY and CDR2 FYNNEI. DNA for the CDR3: TGTGCCAGCAGTGAAAGGGGGACAGTAATAGCCAAAAACATTCAGTACTTC. Translating gives CASSERGTVIAKNIQYF.

V gene TRBV27 combines with J gene TRBJ2-7, with D maybe TRBD2 (5 bases). V lost 3 bases and J lost 2, with 11 bases in between. The CDR3 runs 14 residues. From germline, CDR1 is MNHEY and CDR2 SMNVEV (reference sequence). CDR3 sequence: CASSFNDGAYEQYF. The CDR3 coding sequence is TGTGCCAGCAGTTTCAACGACGGGGCCTACGAGCAGTACTTC.

The chain recombines TRBV6-6 with TRBJ2-2; 8 bases agree with TRBD2. The CDR3 extends over 14 amino acids. Trimming at V came to 8 bases and at J to 4 bases, leaving 6 bases not matched to a gene. Germline values: CDR1 MNHNY, CDR2 SVGAGI (reference sequence). This CDR3 is CASGWTSSTGELFF. The CDR3 DNA is TGTGCCAGCGGTTGGACTAGCAGCACCGGGGAGCTGTTTTTT.

The rearrangement uses TRBV6-1 and TRBJ2-5, with D possibly matching TRBD1 (6 bases). V lost 3 bases and J lost 5, with 19 bases in between. Germline CDR1 reads MNHNS; CDR2 reads SASEGT. The CDR3 sequence is 16 residues long. CDR3 residues: CASSDGSGVVGETQYF. CDR3 nucleotides: TGTGCCAGCAGTGATGGGTCAGGGGTTGTGGGGGAGACCCAGTACTTC.

The chain couples TRBV27 to TRBJ2-3; TRBD1 is a possible D gene (7 bases). Per the germline V gene, CDR1 is MNHEY and CDR2 is SMNVEV (reference sequence). The length of the CDR3 is 14 residues. V lost 5 bases and J 3 bases, leaving 12 bases between the germline ends. DNA of the CDR3: TGTGCCAGCAGTGTCCAGGGGGGAACAGATACGCAGTATTTT. Translating gives CASSVQGGTDTQYF.

The chain couples TRBV5-1 to TRBJ2-2; 7 bases line up with TRBD2. The CDR3 spans 17 residues. V gave up 0 bases and J gave up 2 bases; unmatched junction bases: 7. Germline V gene lookup returns CDR1 SGHRS and CDR2 YFSETQ. This chain's CDR3 is CASSLAWASGNTGELFF. The CDR3 nucleotides read TGCGCCAGCAGCTTGGCCTGGGCTAGCGGTAACACCGGGGAGCTGTTTTTT.

The rearrangement joins TRBV19 to TRBJ1-1, with D perhaps matching TRBD1 (6 bases). There are 14 residues in the CDR3. V was pared by 1 base and J by 1 base, with 7 bases between. CDR1 and CDR2 from the germline V gene are LNHDA and SQIVND (reference sequence). CDR3 bases: TGTGCCAGTAGTATAGTAGGGGGGAACACTGAAGCTTTCTTT. Translating it yields CASSIVGGNTEAFF.

V usage is TRBV18 and J usage is TRBJ2-1; unclear D gene. The length of the CDR3 is 14 residues. V was pared by 2 bases and J by 8 bases, with 13 bases between. In germline, CDR1 is KGHSH, CDR2 LQKENI. The chain's CDR3 is CASSPAVDGHEQFF. In nucleotides, the CDR3 is TGTGCCAGCTCACCAGCGGTAGACGGGCATGAGCAGTTCTTC.